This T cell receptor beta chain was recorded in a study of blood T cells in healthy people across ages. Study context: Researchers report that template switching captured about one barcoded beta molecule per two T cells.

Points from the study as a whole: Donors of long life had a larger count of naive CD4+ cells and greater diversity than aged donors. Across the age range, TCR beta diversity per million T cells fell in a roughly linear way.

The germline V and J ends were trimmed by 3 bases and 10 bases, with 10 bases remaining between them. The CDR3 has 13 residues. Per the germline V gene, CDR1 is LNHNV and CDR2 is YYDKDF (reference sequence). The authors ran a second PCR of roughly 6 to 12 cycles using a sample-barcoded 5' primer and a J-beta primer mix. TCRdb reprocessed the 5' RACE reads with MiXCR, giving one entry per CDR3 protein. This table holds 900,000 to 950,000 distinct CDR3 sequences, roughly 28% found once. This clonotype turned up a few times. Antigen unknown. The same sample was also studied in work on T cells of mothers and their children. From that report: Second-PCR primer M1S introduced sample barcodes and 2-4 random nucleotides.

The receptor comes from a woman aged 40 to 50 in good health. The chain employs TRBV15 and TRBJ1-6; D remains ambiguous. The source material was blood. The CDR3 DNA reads TGTGCCACCAGCAGCGACATCGGGTCACCCCTCCACTTT. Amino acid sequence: CATSSDIGSPLHF. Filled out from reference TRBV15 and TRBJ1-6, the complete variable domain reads DAMVIQNPRYQVTQFGKPVTLSCSQTLNHNVMYWYQQKSSQAPKLLFHYYDKDFNNEADTPDNFQSRRPNTSFCFLDIRSPGLGDTAMYLCATSSDIGSPLHFGNGTRLTVT.